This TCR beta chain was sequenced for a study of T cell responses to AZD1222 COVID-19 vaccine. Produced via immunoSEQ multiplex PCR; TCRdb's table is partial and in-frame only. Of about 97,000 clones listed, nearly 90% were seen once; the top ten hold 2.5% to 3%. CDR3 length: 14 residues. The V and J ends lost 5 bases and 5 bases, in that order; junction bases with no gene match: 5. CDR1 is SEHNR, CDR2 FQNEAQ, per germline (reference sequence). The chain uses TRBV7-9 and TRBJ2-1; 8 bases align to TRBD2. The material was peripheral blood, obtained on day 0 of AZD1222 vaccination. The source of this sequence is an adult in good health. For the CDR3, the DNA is TGTGCCAGCAGCCAGAGCGGGGGCCACAATGAGCAGTTCTTC. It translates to CASSQSGGHNEQFF.